The 10 T cell receptor beta chains below come from one sample, sequenced in a study of tumor-infiltrating lymphocytes in glioblastoma multiforme. Multiple V-beta primers and a C-beta primer amplified TCRB from RNA. TCRdb itself ran the multiplex PCR reads through MiXCR, one entry per CDR3 protein. The sample gives approximately 9,600 distinct CDR3 sequences, about 70% of which show up once; roughly 51% is in the top ten. Sequenced material: brain tumor tissue. These receptors originate from a male donor with glioblastoma.

Worth noting for this clonotype: One junction end does not reproduce the germline sequence, and a read error may be involved. The chain is built from TRBV5-4 and TRBJ2-1, with a tentative D call TRBD2 (6 bases). Per the germline V gene, CDR1 is SGHNT and CDR2 is YYREEE (reference sequence). The CDR3 has 17 residues. For the CDR3, the DNA is TGTGCCTGCAGCTTAACCCCGGGACTTGGGAGACTCATACAAACCCCTTTC. This gives the protein CACSLTPGLGRLIQTPF.

In the case of this clonotype: Germline is not matched at one junction end, which may reflect a read error. This chain connects TRBV6-2 or TRBV6-3 to TRBJ1-1, with D perhaps TRBD1 (6 bases). Germline-derived CDR1 and CDR2 are MNHEY and SVGEGT. The CDR3 loop spans 15 amino acids. CDR3 DNA: TGTGCCATCGCTGGACAGCATATAAAGAACATTGAAGCTTTCTTT. It is translated as CAIAGQHIKNIEAFF.

This clonotype was detected a few times. Compared with germline, one end of the junction differs, possibly owing to a read error. The chain employs TRBV6-1 and TRBJ2-7; D is uncertain. The CDR3 extends over 11 amino acids. CDR1 MNHNS and CDR2 SASEGT come from the germline V gene. The CDR3 DNA is TGTGCCGGCAGTGAAATCTACGAACAGTACTTC. Its protein is CAGSEIYEQYF.

As for this clonotype: The germline gene is not matched at one end of the junction; a read error may be the cause. The chain recombines TRBV7-9 with TRBJ1-6; D is perhaps TRBD1 (5 bases). CDR1 and CDR2 from the germline V gene are SEHNR and FQNEAQ (reference sequence). This CDR3 has 18 amino acids. CDR3 sequence reads: CASRLGAASRTDNSPLHF. CDR3 nucleotide sequence: TGTGCCAGCAGATTAGGGGCAGCTTCTCGCACCGATAATTCACCCCTCCACTTT.

J is TRBJ1-1 and V is TRBV6-5; D uncertain. Trimming took 5 bases from V and 4 from J, leaving 14 bases between them. CDR3 length: 14 residues. Germline values: CDR1 MNHEY, CDR2 SVGAGI. This chain's CDR3 is CASSPAGGATEAFF. The DNA for the CDR3 is TGTGCCAGCAGTCCCGCGGGAGGAGCCACTGAAGCTTTCTTT.

This clonotype has a handful of counts. V is TRBV9 and J is TRBJ1-1, with a possible D match to TRBD1 (6 bases). Germline lookup yields CDR1 SGDLS and CDR2 YYNGEE. The CDR3 spans 14 residues. V lost 6 bases, J lost 5 bases, and 17 bases lay in between. The CDR3, as DNA: TGTGCCAGCAACGGGGCAGGGGATGTTACTGAAGCTTTCTTT. Protein product: CASNGAGDVTEAFF.

This clonotype occurred a few times. The conserved final phenylalanine or tryptophan is absent from the CDR3, which likely points to a read error. The chain is built from TRBV20-1 and TRBJ2-1; D gene ambiguous. V lost 0 bases, J lost 8 bases, and 14 bases lay in between. The CDR3 has 14 residues. CDR1 is DFQATT and CDR2 is SNEGSKA in the germline V gene (reference sequence). The CDR3 DNA reads TGCAGTGCTAGAGATGAGGCAGTGCTGTATGAGCAGTTCTGT. It translates to CSARDEAVLYEQFC.

V is TRBV29-1 and J is TRBJ2-7; 8 nucleotides agree with TRBD2. V lost 6 bases and J lost 2; bases outside the gene matches: 6. Per germline, CDR1 SQVTM and CDR2 ANQGSEA. This CDR3 comprises 13 residues. CDR3 nucleotides: TGCAGCGTCCAAACTAGCGGTCCCTACGAGCAGTACTTC. It encodes CSVQTSGPYEQYF.

The chain recombines TRBV20-1 with TRBJ2-5; TRBD2 matches at 9 bases. J was trimmed by 5 bases and V by 4 bases; bases with no gene match: 8. Germline CDR1 and CDR2: DFQATT and SNEGSKA (reference sequence). This CDR3 is 14 amino acids long. The CDR3 nucleotides are TGCAGTGCTACCTCCACAGCGGGAGGCGAGACCCAGTACTTC. It yields the protein CSATSTAGGETQYF.

This chain links TRBV14 with TRBJ1-1; weak D call: TRBD1 (5 bases). The V end was cut by 3 bases, the J end by 1 base, with 12 bases between. This CDR3 has 15 amino acids. Germline V CDR1 and CDR2: SGHDN, FVKESK. In DNA, the CDR3 is TGTGCCAGCAGCCATATCGGACAACCGAACACTGAAGCTTTCTTT. Translating it yields CASSHIGQPNTEAFF.